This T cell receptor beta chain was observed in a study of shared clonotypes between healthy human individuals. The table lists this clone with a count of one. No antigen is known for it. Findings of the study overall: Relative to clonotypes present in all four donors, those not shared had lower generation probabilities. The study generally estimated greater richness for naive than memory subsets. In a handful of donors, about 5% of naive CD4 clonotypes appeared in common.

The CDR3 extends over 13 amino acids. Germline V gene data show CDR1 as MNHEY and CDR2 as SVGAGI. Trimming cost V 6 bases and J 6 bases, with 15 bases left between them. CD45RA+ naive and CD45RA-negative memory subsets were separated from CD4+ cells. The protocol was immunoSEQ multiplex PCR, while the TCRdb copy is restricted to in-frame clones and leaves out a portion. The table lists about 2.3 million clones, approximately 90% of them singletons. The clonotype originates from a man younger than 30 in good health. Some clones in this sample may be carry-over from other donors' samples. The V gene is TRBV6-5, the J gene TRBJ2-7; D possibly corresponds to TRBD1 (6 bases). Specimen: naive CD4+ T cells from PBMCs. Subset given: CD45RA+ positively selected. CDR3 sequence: CASRHRQEGEQYF. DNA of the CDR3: TGTGCCAGCAGACATAGACAGGAAGGCGAGCAGTACTTC.